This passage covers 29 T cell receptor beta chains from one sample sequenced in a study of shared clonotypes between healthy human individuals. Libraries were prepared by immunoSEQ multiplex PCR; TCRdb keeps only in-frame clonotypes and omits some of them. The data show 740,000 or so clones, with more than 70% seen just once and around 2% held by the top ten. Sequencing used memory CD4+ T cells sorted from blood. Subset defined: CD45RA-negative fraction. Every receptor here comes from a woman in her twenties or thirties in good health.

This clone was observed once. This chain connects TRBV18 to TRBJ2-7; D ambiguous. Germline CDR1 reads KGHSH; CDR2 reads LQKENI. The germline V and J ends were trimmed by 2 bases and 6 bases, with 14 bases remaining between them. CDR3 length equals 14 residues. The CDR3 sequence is CASSPLGEGSEQYF. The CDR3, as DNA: TGTGCCAGCTCACCATTGGGCGAAGGATCCGAGCAGTACTTC.

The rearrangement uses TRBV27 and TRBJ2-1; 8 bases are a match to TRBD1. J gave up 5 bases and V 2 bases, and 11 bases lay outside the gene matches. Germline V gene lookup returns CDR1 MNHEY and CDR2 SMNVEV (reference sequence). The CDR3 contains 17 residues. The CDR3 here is CASSLGSGGGRNNEQFF. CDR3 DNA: TGTGCCAGCAGTTTAGGCTCAGGGGGCGGAAGGAACAATGAGCAGTTCTTC.

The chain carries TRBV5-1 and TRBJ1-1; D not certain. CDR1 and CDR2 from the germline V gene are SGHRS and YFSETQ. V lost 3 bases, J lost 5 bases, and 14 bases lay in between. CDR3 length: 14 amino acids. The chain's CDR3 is CASSSTAGSTEAFF. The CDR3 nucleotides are TGCGCCAGCAGCTCAACGGCCGGGTCGACTGAAGCTTTCTTT.

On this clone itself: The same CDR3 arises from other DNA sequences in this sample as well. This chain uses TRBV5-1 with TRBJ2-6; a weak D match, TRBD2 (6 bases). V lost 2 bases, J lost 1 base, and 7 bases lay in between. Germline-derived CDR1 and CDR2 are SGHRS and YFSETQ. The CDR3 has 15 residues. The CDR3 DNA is TGCGCCAGCAGCTTCGGGGGTTCTGGGGCCAACGTCCTGACTTTC. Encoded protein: CASSFGGSGANVLTF.

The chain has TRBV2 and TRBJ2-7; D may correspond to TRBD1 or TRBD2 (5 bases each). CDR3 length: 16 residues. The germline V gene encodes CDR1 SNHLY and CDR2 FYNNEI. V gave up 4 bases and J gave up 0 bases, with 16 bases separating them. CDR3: CASSGSTGRSSYEQYF. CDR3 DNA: TGTGCCAGCAGTGGGTCGACGGGGCGAAGCTCCTACGAGCAGTACTTC.

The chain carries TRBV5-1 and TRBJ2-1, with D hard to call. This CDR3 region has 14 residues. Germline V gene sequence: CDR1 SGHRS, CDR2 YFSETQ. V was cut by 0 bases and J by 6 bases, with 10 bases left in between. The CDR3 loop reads CASSLGSWGNEQFF. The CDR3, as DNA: TGCGCCAGCAGCTTGGGTTCATGGGGCAATGAGCAGTTCTTC.

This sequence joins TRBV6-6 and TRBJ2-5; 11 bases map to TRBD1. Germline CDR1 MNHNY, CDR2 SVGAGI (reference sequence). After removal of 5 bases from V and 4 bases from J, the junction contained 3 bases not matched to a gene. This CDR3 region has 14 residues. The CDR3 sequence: CASSEDRGRETQYF. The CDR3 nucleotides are TGTGCCAGCAGTGAGGACAGGGGGCGAGAGACCCAGTACTTC.

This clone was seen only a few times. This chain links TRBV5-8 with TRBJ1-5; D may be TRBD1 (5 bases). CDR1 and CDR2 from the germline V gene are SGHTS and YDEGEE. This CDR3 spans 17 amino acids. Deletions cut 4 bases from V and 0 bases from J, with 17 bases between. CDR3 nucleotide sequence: TGTGCCAGCAGCCACCTCGTCCAGACAGATAGCAATCAGCCCCAGCATTTT. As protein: CASSHLVQTDSNQPQHF. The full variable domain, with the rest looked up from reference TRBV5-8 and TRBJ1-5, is EAGVTQSPTHLIKTRGQQATLRCSPISGHTSVYWYQQALGLGLQFLLWYDEGEERNRGNFPPRFSGRQFPNYSSELNVNALELEDSALYLCASSHLVQTDSNQPQHFGDGTRLSIL.

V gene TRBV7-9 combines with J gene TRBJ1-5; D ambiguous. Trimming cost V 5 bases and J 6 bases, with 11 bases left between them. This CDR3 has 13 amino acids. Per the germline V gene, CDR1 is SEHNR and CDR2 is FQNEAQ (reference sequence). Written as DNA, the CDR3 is TGTGCCAGCAGCGGGGAGTGGGGTCAGCCCCAGCATTTT. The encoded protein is CASSGEWGQPQHF.

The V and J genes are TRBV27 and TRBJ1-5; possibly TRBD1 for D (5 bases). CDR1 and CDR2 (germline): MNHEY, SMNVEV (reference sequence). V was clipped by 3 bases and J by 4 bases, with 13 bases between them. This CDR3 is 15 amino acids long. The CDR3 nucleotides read TGTGCCAGCAGTTTCTTCGGGGGGGGAAATCAGCCCCAGCATTTT. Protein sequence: CASSFFGGGNQPQHF.

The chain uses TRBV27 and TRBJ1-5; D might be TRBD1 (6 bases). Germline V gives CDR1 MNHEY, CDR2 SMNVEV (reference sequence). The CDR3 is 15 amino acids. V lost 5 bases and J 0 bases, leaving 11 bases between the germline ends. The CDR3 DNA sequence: TGTGCCAGCAGTGCCCGGACAGTTAGCAATCAGCCCCAGCATTTT. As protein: CASSARTVSNQPQHF.

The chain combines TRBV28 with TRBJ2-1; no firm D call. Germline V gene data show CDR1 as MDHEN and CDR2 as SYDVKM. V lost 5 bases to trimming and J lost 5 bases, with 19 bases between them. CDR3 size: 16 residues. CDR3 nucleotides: TGTGCCAGCAGTGGCAGGCACGGACGAAGACACAATGAGCAGTTCTTC. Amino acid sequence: CASSGRHGRRHNEQFF.

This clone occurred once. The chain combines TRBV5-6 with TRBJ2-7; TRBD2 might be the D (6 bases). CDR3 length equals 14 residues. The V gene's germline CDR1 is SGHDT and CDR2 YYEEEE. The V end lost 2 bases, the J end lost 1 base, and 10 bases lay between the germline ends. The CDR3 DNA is TGTGCCAGCAGCTTAATCGGGAGATCCTACGAGCAGTACTTC. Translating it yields CASSLIGRSYEQYF.

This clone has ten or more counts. The DNA for the CDR3 is TGTGCCAGCAGCCTGACTAGCGGCTACAACACCGGGGAGCTGTTTTTT. Amino acids: CASSLTSGYNTGELFF. The chain couples TRBV9 to TRBJ2-2; 9 bases line up with TRBD2. The germline V gene has CDR1 SGDLS and CDR2 YYNGEE. The CDR3 covers 16 residues. V shed 4 bases, J shed 2 bases, and the junction held 6 bases outside the gene matches.

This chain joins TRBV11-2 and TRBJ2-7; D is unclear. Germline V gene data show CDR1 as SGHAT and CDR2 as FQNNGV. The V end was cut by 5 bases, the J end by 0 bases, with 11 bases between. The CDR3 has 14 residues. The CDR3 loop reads CASSPRLDSYEQYF. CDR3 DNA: TGTGCCAGCAGCCCCCGACTGGACTCCTACGAGCAGTACTTC.

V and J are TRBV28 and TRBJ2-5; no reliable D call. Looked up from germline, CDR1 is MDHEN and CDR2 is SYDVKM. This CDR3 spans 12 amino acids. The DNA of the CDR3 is TGTTCCGCGGCCGGTCACCAAGAGACCCAGTACTTC. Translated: CSAAGHQETQYF. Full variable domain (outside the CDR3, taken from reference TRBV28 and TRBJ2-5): DVKVTQSSRYLVKRTGEKVFLECVQDMDHENMFWYRQDPGLGLRLIYFSYDVKMKEKGDIPEGYSVSREKKERFSLILESASTNQTSMYLCSAAGHQETQYFGPGTRLLVL.

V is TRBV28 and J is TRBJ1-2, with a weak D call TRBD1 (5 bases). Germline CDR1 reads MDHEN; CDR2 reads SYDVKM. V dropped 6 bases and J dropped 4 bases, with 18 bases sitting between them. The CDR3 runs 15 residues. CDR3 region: CASRTAGELGYGYTF. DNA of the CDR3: TGTGCCAGCAGGACCGCGGGGGAGTTGGGCTATGGCTACACCTTC.

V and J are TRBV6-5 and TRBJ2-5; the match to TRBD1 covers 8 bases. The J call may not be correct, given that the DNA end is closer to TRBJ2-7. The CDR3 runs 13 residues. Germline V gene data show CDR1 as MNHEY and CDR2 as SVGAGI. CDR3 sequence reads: CASRRGQAYEQYF. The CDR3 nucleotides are TGTGCCAGCAGAAGGGGACAGGCCTACGAGCAGTACTTC.

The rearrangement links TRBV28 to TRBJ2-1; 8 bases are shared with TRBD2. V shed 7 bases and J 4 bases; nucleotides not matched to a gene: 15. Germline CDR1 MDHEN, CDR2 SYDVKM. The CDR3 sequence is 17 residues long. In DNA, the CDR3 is TGTGCCAGCACCCCCCCCCGAACTAGCGGTTGGTACAATGAGCAGTTCTTC. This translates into CASTPPRTSGWYNEQFF.

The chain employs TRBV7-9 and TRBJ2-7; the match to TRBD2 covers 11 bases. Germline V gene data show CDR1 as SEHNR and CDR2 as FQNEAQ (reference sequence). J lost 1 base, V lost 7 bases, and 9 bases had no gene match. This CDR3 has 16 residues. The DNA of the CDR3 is TGTGCCAGCACCGAAAAACTAGCGGGAGTTTCCTACGAGCAGTACTTC. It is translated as CASTEKLAGVSYEQYF.

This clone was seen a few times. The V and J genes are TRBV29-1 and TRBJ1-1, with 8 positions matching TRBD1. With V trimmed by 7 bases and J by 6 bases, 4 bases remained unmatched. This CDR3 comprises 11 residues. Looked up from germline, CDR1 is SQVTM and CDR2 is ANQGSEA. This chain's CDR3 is CSGVQGAEAFF. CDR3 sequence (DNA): TGCAGCGGGGTACAGGGGGCTGAAGCTTTCTTT.

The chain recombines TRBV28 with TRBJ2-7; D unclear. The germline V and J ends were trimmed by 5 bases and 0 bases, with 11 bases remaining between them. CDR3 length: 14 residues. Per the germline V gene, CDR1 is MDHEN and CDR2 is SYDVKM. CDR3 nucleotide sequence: TGTGCCAGCAGTCTGAACCGCATCTCCTACGAGCAGTACTTC. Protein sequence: CASSLNRISYEQYF.

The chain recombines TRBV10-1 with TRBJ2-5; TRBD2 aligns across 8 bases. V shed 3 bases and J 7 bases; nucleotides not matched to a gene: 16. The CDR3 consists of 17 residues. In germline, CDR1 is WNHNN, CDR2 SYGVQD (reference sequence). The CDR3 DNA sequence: TGCGCCAGCAGTGATGGGGAAGCGGGAGTTCACACGGGGACCCAGTACTTC. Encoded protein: CASSDGEAGVHTGTQYF.

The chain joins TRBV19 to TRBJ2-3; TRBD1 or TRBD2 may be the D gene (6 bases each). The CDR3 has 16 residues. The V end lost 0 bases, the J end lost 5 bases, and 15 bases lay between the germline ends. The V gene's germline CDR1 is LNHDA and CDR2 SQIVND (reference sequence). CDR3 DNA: TGTGCCAGTAGTATAGATCCCCGGGGGCTTGGAGATACGCAGTATTTT. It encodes CASSIDPRGLGDTQYF.

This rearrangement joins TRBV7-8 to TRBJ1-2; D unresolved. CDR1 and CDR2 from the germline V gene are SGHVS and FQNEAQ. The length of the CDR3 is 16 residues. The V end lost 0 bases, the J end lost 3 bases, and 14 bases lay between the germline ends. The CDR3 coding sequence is TGTGCCAGCAGCTTAGCTCGTTCGGCTAAGGACTATGGCTACACCTTC. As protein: CASSLARSAKDYGYTF.

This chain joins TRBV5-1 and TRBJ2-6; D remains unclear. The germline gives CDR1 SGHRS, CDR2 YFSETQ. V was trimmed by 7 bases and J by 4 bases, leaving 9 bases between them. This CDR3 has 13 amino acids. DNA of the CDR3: TGCGCCAGCGGCGAGCCAGGGGCCAACGTCCTGACTTTC. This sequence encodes CASGEPGANVLTF.

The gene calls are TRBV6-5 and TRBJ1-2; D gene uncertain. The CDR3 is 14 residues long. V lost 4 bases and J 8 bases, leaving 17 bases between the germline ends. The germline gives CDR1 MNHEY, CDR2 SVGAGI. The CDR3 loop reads CASSLHGGPGGYTF. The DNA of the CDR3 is TGTGCCAGCAGTTTGCACGGTGGGCCGGGGGGCTACACCTTC.

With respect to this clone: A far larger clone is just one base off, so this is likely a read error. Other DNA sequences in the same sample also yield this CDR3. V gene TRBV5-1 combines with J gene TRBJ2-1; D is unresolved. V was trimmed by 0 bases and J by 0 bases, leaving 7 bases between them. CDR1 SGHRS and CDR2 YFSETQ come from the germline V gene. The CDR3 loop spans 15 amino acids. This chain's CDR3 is CASSLAGSSYNEQFF. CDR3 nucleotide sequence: TGCGCCAGCAGCTTGGCTGGCAGCTCCTACAATGAGCAGTTCTTC.

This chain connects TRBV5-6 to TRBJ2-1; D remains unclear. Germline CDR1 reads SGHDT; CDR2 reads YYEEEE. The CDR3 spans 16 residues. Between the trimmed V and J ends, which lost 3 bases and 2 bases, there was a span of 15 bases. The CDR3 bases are TGTGCCAGCAGCTCCACACCCACTGGGGCCTACAATGAGCAGTTCTTC. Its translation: CASSSTPTGAYNEQFF. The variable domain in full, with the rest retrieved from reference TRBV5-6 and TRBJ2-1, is DAGVTQSPTHLIKTRGQQVTLRCSPKSGHDTVSWYQQALGQGPQFIFQYYEEEERQRGNFPDRFSGHQFPNYSSELNVNALLLGDSALYLCASSSTPTGAYNEQFFGPGTRLTVL.